The T cell receptor (beta chain) under discussion was sequenced for a study of graft-versus-host responses after intestinal transplantation. This clone was seen more than once but under ten times. Its target is unknown. Using immunoSEQ multiplex PCR, the repertoire was profiled, and TCRdb retains in-frame clones only, with some absent. Of 75,000 to 100,000 clones in the sample, around four fifths were seen once. This clonotype was sampled from a human donor who received an intestinal transplant. The sample was unstimulated CD8+ T cells sorted from spleen or lymph node cells, taken before intestinal transplant.

For the CDR3, the DNA is TGTGTCAGAAGCTTAGCGCGTGTAGCTACCGATACGCAGTATTTT. Translating it yields CVRSLARVATDTQYF. The chain joins TRBV7-5 to TRBJ2-3; the listed D gene, TRBD2, was not tested against the DNA. TRBV7-5 is an annotated pseudogene. The CDR3 totals 15 residues.